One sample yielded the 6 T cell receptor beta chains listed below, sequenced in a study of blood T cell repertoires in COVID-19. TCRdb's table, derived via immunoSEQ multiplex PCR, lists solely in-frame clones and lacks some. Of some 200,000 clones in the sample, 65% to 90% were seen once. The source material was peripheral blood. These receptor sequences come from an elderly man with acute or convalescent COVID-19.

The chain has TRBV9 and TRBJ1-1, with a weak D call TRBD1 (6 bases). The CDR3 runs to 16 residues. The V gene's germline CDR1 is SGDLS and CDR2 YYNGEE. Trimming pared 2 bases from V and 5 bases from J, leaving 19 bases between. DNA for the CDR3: TGTGCCAGCAGCGTCGGACCGGGGGCCGGGGGGACTGAAGCTTTCTTT. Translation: CASSVGPGAGGTEAFF.

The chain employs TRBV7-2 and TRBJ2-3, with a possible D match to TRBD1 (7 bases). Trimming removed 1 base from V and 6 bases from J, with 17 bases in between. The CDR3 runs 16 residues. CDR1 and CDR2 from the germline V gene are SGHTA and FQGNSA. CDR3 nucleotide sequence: TGTGCCAGCAGCTTAGGGCCAGGGGGGAGAGGCGATACGCAGTATTTT. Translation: CASSLGPGGRGDTQYF.

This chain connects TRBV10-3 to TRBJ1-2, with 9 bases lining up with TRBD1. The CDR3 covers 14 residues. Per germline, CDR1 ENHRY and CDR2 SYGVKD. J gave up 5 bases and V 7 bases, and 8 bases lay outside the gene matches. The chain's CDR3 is CAINGQGMGYGYTF. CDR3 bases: TGTGCCATCAACGGACAGGGGATGGGGTATGGCTACACCTTC.

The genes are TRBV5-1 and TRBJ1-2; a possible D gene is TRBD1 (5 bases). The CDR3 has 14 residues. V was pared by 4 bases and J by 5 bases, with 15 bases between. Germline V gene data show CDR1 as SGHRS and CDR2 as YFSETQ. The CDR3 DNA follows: TGCGCCAGCAGCCTACGCGGGACTCCTTATGGCTACACCTTC. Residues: CASSLRGTPYGYTF.

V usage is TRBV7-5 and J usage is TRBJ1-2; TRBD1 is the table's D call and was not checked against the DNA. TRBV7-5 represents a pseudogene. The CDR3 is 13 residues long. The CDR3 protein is CVRGQGLFYGYTF. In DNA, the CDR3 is TGTGTCAGAGGACAGGGTCTCTTCTATGGCTACACCTTC.

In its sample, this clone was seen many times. DNA for the CDR3: TGTGCCAGCTCACCTGGGACTAGCGGGGGAAATGAGCAGTTCTTC. It encodes CASSPGTSGGNEQFF. The chain links TRBV18 to TRBJ2-1; 14 bases align to TRBD2. J was trimmed by 7 bases and V by 3 bases; bases with no gene match: 2. This CDR3 spans 15 amino acids. CDR1 and CDR2 from the germline V gene are KGHSH and LQKENI.